These T cell receptor beta chains were read from a single sample in a study of T-cell reconstitution after alpha-beta-depleted transplantation in children. Each CDR3 protein gets one entry after TCRdb re-called the PCR reads with MiXCR. The data hold about 500,000 distinct CDR3 sequences, with approximately 29% observed a single time. Material: PBMCs from the stem cell graft donor, obtained from the stem cell graft. These receptors all stem from a human donor who donated a stem cell graft to a child with aplastic anemia. CDR3s include the opening cysteine and the closing phenylalanine or tryptophan. D genes are given only for firm matches. The listing skips clone size in some rows; elsewhere it reads once, few, many or a size class.

D gene,clone size,J gene,V gene,CDR3 DNA,CDR3 protein
TRBD2,few,TRBJ2-5,TRBV7-2,TGTGCCAGCAGCTTTTTCGGGCTAGCGGATACGGAGACCCAGTACTTC,CASSFFGLADTETQYF
TRBD2,few,TRBJ2-1,TRBV5-6,TGTGCCAGCAGTCCCGGGACTAGCTACAATGAGCAGTTCTTC,CASSPGTSYNEQFF
TRBD2,-,TRBJ2-7,TRBV20-1,TGCAGTGCTACCCCCTCTAGCGGGAGGCTCTACGAGCAGTACTTC,CSATPSSGRLYEQYF
-,few,TRBJ1-2,TRBV20-1,TGCAGTGCTAGAGATCAGACAGAGAACGTCTATGGCTACACCTTC,CSARDQTENVYGYTF
-,-,TRBJ1-5,TRBV20-1,TGCAGTGTTAGAGGGGGGGGCGATCAGCCCCAGCATTTT,CSVRGGGDQPQHF
-,-,TRBJ2-7,TRBV7-9,TGTGCCAGCAGCTCGTCCCGGGACATTCCGACCGATTACGAGCAGTACTTC,CASSSSRDIPTDYEQYF
TRBD1,-,TRBJ1-2,TRBV15,TGTGCCACCAGCAGGGGACAGGGGGAAAACTATGGCTACACCTTC,CATSRGQGENYGYTF
-,-,TRBJ2-2,TRBV7-2,TGTGCCAGCAGCTTAGTACCGCCAGGGGCCGGGGAGCTGTTTTTT,CASSLVPPGAGELFF
TRBD1,-,TRBJ1-1,TRBV6-1,TGTGCCAGCGCCATCGGACAGGGGGACGGTGAAGCTTTCTTT,CASAIGQGDGEAFF
TRBD2,-,TRBJ2-1,TRBV11-2,TGTGCCAGCAGCTTTACGACTAGCGGGAGGGATGAGCAGTTCTTC,CASSFTTSGRDEQFF
TRBD2,-,TRBJ2-4,TRBV5-1,TGCGCCAGCAGCTCGACTAGCGGGAGCCAAAACATTCAGTACTTC,CASSSTSGSQNIQYF
TRBD2,few,TRBJ2-7,TRBV30,TGTGCCTGGAGTCCGACAAGAACTAGCGGTAGCTCCTACGAGCAGTACTTC,CAWSPTRTSGSSYEQYF
TRBD2,-,TRBJ2-3,TRBV4-1,TGCGCCAGCAGCCAAGATCCGGCGGGGGCAGATACGCAGTATTTT,CASSQDPAGADTQYF
TRBD1,-,TRBJ2-7,TRBV28,TGTGCCAGCAGTTTATGGGGACAGGGGGACTTCGACCAGTACTTC,CASSLWGQGDFDQYF
TRBD1,few,TRBJ1-5,TRBV6-2/TRBV6-3,TGTGCCAGCAGTTCGGACAGGGAGTTTCAGCCCCAGCATTTT,CASSSDREFQPQHF
TRBD2,few,TRBJ2-1,TRBV7-9,TGTGCCAGCAGCTTAAATAGCGGGAGCAGCAATGAGCAGTTCTTC,CASSLNSGSSNEQFF
-,-,TRBJ2-1,TRBV11-2,TGTGCCAGCAGCTCTAACAGGTTTAATGAGCAGTTCTTC,CASSSNRFNEQFF
-,few,TRBJ2-7,TRBV7-2,TGTGCCAGCAGCTCAAGGCCCAGCGGACCCTACGAGCAGTACTTC,CASSSRPSGPYEQYF
TRBD2,-,TRBJ2-7,TRBV20-1,TGCAGTGCTAGGGTCGCTAGCGGGAGCTACGAGCAGTACTTC,CSARVASGSYEQYF
TRBD1,-,TRBJ2-5,TRBV20-1,TGCAGTGCTCCCCCAAGGACAGGGGGCGGCGAGACCCAGTACTTC,CSAPPRTGGGETQYF
-,-,TRBJ1-2,TRBV19,TGTGCCAGTAGTATTTCTGGGTATGGCTACACCTTC,CASSISGYGYTF
TRBD1,few,TRBJ2-2,TRBV5-4,TGTGCCAGCAGCATGGGACAGGGGGCTGGGACCGGGGAGCTGTTTTTT,CASSMGQGAGTGELFF
-,few,TRBJ1-3,TRBV12-3/TRBV12-4,TGTGCCAGCAGTTTAGGGTCAGGCCTAACCCGAAACACCATATATTTT,CASSLGSGLTRNTIYF
TRBD1,-,TRBJ2-7,TRBV6-2/TRBV6-3,TGTGCCAGCGGGACAGGGTTGGGCGAGCAGTACTTC,CASGTGLGEQYF
-,-,TRBJ1-1,TRBV25-1,TGTGCCAGCAGTGAAGCTGGAGGGAGGGCTGAAGCTTTCTTT,CASSEAGGRAEAFF
-,few,TRBJ2-1,TRBV7-3,TGTGCCAGCAGCTTTGGCGGGGACTACAATGAGCAGTTCTTC,CASSFGGDYNEQFF
TRBD2,-,TRBJ2-7,TRBV20-1,TGCAGTGCTGCTAGCGGGAGTAGAGGCCACGAGCAGTACTTC,CSAASGSRGHEQYF
TRBD1,-,TRBJ1-1,TRBV29-1,TGCAGCGTCATAGACAGGGAGGTTGGGATGAACACTGAAGCTTTCTTT,CSVIDREVGMNTEAFF
-,-,TRBJ1-5,TRBV4-1,TGCGCCAGCAGCCAAGTTCCGGGACATGGAGATCAGCCCCAGCATTTT,CASSQVPGHGDQPQHF
TRBD1,-,TRBJ2-7,TRBV5-1,TGCGCCAGCAGCATCGCAGGGGGCGCGGGATCTAACGAGCAGTACTTC,CASSIAGGAGSNEQYF
-,few,TRBJ1-4,TRBV21-1,TGTGCCAGCATCCGGGCCCGTAATGAAAAACTGTTTTTT,CASIRARNEKLFF
-,-,TRBJ1-5,TRBV18,TGTGCCAGCTCACCCAGTGAGGGACATAGCAATCAGCCCCAGCATTTT,CASSPSEGHSNQPQHF
-,-,TRBJ1-2,TRBV7-9,TGTGCCAGCAGCTTAGAGGTCAGGACGGATGGCTACACCTTC,CASSLEVRTDGYTF
-,few,TRBJ2-7,TRBV28,TGTGCCAGCGGAGACAGGACCCTGGCGGAGCAGTACTTC,CASGDRTLAEQYF
-,few,TRBJ2-1,TRBV21-1,TGTGCCAGCAGCAAAGCGCAGCGGGAACAGTTCTTC,CASSKAQREQFF
-,-,TRBJ2-4,TRBV7-2,TGTGCCAGCAGCTTAGCGGCCTGGCGGGATTACGAAAACATTCAGTACTTC,CASSLAAWRDYENIQYF
TRBD1,few,TRBJ2-1,TRBV6-5,TGTGCCAGCAGTTCGGACAGGGGAAGTGTCTATGAGCAGTTCTTC,CASSSDRGSVYEQFF
-,-,TRBJ2-1,TRBV21-1,TGTGCCAGCAGCAAAGCGCCCACGATTTACAATGAGCAGTTCTTC,CASSKAPTIYNEQFF
-,few,TRBJ1-1,TRBV4-3,TGCGCCAGCAGCCAAGAACGGGGGGCTGAAGCTTTCTTT,CASSQERGAEAFF
TRBD1,once,TRBJ1-2,TRBV15,TGTGCCACCAGCCCGGGACAGGGGGCCCCGGGCTATGGCTACACCTTC,CATSPGQGAPGYGYTF
TRBD1,-,TRBJ1-5,TRBV15,TGTGCCACCAGCAGAGCCGTATCAGGGGGACAGCCCCAGCATTTT,CATSRAVSGGQPQHF